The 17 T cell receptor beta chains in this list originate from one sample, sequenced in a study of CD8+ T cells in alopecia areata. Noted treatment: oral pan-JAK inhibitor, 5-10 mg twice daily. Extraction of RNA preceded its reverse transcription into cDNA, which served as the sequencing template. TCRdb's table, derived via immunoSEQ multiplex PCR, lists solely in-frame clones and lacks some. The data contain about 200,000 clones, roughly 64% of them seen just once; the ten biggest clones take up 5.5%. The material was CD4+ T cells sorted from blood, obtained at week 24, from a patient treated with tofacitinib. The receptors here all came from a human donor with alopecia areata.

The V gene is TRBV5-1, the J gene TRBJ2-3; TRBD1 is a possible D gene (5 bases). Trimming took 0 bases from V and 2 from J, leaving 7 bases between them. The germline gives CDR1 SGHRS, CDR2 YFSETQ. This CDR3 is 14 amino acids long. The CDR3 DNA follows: TGCGCCAGCAGCTTGGAAGGGGCCACAGATACGCAGTATTTT. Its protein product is CASSLEGATDTQYF.

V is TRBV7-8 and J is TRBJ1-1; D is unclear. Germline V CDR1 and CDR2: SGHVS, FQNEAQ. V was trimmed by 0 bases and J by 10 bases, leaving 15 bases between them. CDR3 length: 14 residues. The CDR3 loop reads CASSLAGGWVAAFF. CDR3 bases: TGTGCCAGCAGCTTAGCTGGTGGATGGGTGGCAGCTTTCTTT.

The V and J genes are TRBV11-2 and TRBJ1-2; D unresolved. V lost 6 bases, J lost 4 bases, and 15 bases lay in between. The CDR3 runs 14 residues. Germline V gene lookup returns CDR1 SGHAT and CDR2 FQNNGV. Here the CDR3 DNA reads TGTGCCAGCAGTTATCCTGGGGAAGCCTATGGCTACACCTTC. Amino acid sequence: CASSYPGEAYGYTF.

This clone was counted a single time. CDR3 bases: TGTGCCAGCAGCCAAGATGGAACAGGGGTAGATCAGCCCCAGCATTTT. Amino acid sequence: CASSQDGTGVDQPQHF. The chain is built from TRBV4-2 and TRBJ1-5; 7 bases map to TRBD1. This CDR3 has 16 residues. Trimming at V came to 0 bases and at J to 5 bases, leaving 7 bases not matched to a gene. CDR1 and CDR2 (germline): LGHNA, YNFKEQ.

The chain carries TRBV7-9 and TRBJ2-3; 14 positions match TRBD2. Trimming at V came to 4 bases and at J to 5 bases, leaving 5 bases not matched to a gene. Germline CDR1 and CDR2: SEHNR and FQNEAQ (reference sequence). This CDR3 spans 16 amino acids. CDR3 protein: CASSSGLAGVVDTQYF. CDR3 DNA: TGTGCCAGCAGCTCGGGACTAGCGGGAGTTGTAGATACGCAGTATTTT. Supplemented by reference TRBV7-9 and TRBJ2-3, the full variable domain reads DTGVSQNPRHKITKRGQNVTFRCDPISEHNRLYWYRQTLGQGPEFLTYFQNEAQLEKSRLLSDRFSAERPKGSFSTLEIQRTEQGDSAMYLCASSSGLAGVVDTQYFGPGTRLTVL.

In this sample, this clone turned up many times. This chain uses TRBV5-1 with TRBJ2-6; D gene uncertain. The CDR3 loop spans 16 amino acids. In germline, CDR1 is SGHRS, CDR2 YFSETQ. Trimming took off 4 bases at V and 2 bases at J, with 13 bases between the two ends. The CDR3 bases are TGCGCCAGCAGCCTTCGATTGGGGACTGGGGCCAACGTCCTGACTTTC. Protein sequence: CASSLRLGTGANVLTF.

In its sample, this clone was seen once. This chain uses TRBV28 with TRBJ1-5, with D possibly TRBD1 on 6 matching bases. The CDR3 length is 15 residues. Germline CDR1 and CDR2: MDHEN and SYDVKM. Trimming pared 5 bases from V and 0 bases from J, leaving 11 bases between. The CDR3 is CASSRTDFSNQPQHF. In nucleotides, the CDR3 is TGTGCCAGCAGTCGGACAGATTTTAGCAATCAGCCCCAGCATTTT.

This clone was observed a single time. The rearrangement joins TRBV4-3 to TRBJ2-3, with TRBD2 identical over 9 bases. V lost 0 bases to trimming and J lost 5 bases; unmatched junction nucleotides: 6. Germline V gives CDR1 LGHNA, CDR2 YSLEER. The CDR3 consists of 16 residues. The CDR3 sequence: CASSQDSGSGEDTQYF. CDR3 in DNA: TGCGCCAGCAGCCAAGATAGCGGGAGTGGTGAAGATACGCAGTATTTT.

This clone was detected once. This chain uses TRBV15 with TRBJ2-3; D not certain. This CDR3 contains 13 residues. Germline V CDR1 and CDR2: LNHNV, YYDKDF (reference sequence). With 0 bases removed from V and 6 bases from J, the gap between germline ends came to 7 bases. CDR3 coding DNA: TGTGCCACCAGCAGAGATCTAGGGGATACGCAGTATTTT. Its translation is CATSRDLGDTQYF.

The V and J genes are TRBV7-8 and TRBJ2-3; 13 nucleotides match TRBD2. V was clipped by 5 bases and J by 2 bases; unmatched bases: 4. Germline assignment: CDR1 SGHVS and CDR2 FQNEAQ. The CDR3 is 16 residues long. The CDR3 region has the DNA TGTGCCAGCAGCCGGACTAGCGGGGGCCCCACAGATACGCAGTATTTT. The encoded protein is CASSRTSGGPTDTQYF.

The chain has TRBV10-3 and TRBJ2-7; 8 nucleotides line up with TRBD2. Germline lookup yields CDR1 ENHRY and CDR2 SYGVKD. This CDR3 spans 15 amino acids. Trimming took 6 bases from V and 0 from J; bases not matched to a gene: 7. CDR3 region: CAISDSGTSSYEQYF. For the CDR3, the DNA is TGTGCCATCAGCGATAGCGGGACTTCCTCCTACGAGCAGTACTTC.

CDR3 in DNA: TGTGCCAGCAGCTTGTTAAGTTTCGGGGAGCTGTTTTTT. It specifies CASSLLSFGELFF. The chain combines TRBV7-2 with TRBJ2-2; unclear D gene. CDR1 and CDR2 from the germline V gene are SGHTA and FQGNSA. This CDR3 has 13 residues. Trimming cost V 3 bases and J 7 bases, with 9 bases left between them.

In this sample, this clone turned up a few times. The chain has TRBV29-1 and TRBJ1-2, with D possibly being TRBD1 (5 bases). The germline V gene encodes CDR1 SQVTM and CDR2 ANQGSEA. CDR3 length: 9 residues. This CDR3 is CSTDKGYTF. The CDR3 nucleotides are TGCAGTACGGACAAAGGCTACACCTTC.

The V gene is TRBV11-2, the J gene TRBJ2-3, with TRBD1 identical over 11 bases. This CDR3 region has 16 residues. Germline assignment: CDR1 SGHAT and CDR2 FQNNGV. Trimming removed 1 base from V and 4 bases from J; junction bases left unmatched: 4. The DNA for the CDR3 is TGTGCCAGCAGCTTAGTGGACAGGGGGCGTCCAGATACGCAGTATTTT. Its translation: CASSLVDRGRPDTQYF.

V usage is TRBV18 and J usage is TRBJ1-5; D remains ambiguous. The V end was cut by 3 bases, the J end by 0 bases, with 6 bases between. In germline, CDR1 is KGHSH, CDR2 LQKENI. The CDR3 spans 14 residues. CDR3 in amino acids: CASSPQASNQPQHF. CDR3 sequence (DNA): TGTGCCAGCTCACCGCAAGCTAGCAATCAGCCCCAGCATTTT.

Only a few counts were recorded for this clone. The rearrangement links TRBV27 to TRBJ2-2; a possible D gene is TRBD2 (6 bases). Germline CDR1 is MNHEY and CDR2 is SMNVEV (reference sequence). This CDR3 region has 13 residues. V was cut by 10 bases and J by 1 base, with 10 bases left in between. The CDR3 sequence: CATVGGNTGELFF. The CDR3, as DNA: TGTGCCACCGTCGGGGGGAACACCGGGGAGCTGTTTTTT.

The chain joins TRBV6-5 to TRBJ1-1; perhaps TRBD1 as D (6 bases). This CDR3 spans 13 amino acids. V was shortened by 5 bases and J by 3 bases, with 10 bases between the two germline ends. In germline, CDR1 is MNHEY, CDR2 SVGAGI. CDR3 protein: CASSINRDTEAFF. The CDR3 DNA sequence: TGTGCCAGCAGTATTAACAGGGACACTGAAGCTTTCTTT.